This is a list of T cell receptor beta chains from one sample in a study of blood T cells in healthy people across ages. MiXCR, applied by TCRdb to the 5' RACE reads, yields one record per CDR3 protein. Of around 800,000 distinct CDR3 sequences in the sample, roughly 24% were seen once. These same data were also listed under a study on T cells of mothers and their children.

Input material: blood. The receptors shown here come from a boy younger than 18 in good health. Each CDR3 is given with its conserved first and last residue. The D gene is left open where the match is weak. Clone sizes are given selectively: once, few, many, or a class where the clone is expanded.

J gene: TRBJ2-1; clone size: few; V gene: TRBV29-1; D gene: -; CDR3 DNA: TGCAGCGTTGTAATCAAGGGTACCTACAATGAGCAGTTCTTC; CDR3 protein: CSVVIKGTYNEQFF
J gene: TRBJ2-1; clone size: -; V gene: TRBV11-2; D gene: -; CDR3 DNA: TGTGCCAGCAGCTTAGCCCCACAGTGGAGTGAGCAGTTCTTC; CDR3 protein: CASSLAPQWSEQFF
J gene: TRBJ1-4; clone size: -; V gene: TRBV2; D gene: TRBD1; CDR3 DNA: TGTGCCAGCATCGACAGGGAGGCACAAAAACTGTTTTTT; CDR3 protein: CASIDREAQKLFF
J gene: TRBJ2-5; clone size: -; V gene: TRBV11-2; D gene: -; CDR3 DNA: TGTGCCAGCAGCTTACAGACTAGTCAGACCCAGTACTTC; CDR3 protein: CASSLQTSQTQYF
J gene: TRBJ2-1; clone size: -; V gene: TRBV7-2; D gene: TRBD1; CDR3 DNA: TGTGCCAGCAGTTTTCAGACAGGGGCGGGCGATGAGCAGTTCTTC; CDR3 protein: CASSFQTGAGDEQFF
J gene: TRBJ2-4; clone size: -; V gene: TRBV20-1; D gene: -; CDR3 DNA: TGCAGTGCTCTGTTGCCGGGGATCAAAAACATTCAGTACTTC; CDR3 protein: CSALLPGIKNIQYF
J gene: TRBJ2-6; clone size: -; V gene: TRBV29-1; D gene: -; CDR3 DNA: TGCAGCGTTGTTTCGATTATGTCGGGCTCTGGGGCCAACGTCCTGACTTTC; CDR3 protein: CSVVSIMSGSGANVLTF
J gene: TRBJ2-7; clone size: -; V gene: TRBV7-6; D gene: TRBD1; CDR3 DNA: TGTGCCAGCAGCTTATCCGGCGGACAGGGGTTAGACGAGCAGTACTTC; CDR3 protein: CASSLSGGQGLDEQYF
J gene: TRBJ2-3; clone size: -; V gene: TRBV29-1; D gene: TRBD1; CDR3 DNA: TGCAGCGTTGATGACAGGGGGGTCACAGATACGCAGTATTTT; CDR3 protein: CSVDDRGVTDTQYF
J gene: TRBJ2-1; clone size: few; V gene: TRBV7-9; D gene: TRBD2; CDR3 DNA: TGTGCCAGCAGGGGGACTAGCGGGGGCTGGAATGAGCAGTTCTTC; CDR3 protein: CASRGTSGGWNEQFF
J gene: TRBJ2-4; clone size: -; V gene: TRBV25-1; D gene: -; CDR3 DNA: TGTGCCAGCAGTGATACCAGAGGGGGGAAAAACATTCAGTACTTC; CDR3 protein: CASSDTRGGKNIQYF
J gene: TRBJ2-6; clone size: few; V gene: TRBV27; D gene: -; CDR3 DNA: TGTGCCAGCAGTTGGAGCTCTGGGGCCAACGTCCTGACTTTC; CDR3 protein: CASSWSSGANVLTF
J gene: TRBJ2-7; clone size: -; V gene: TRBV6-5; D gene: -; CDR3 DNA: TGTGCCAGCAGATGGGACCCGGTCGGATCCTACGAGCAGTACTTC; CDR3 protein: CASRWDPVGSYEQYF
J gene: TRBJ2-2; clone size: -; V gene: TRBV5-5; D gene: -; CDR3 DNA: TGTGCCAGCAGCTTTAGTGGGTCCGTCACCGGGGAGCTGTTTTTT; CDR3 protein: CASSFSGSVTGELFF
J gene: TRBJ1-5; clone size: -; V gene: TRBV27; D gene: TRBD1; CDR3 DNA: TGTGCCAGCAGTTTATCGAAGTTAGGGGGCAGGGTCGAGGAGCCCCAGCATTTT; CDR3 protein: CASSLSKLGGRVEEPQHF
J gene: TRBJ2-5; clone size: few; V gene: TRBV20-1; D gene: TRBD2; CDR3 DNA: TGCAGTGCTAGAGTTGGTAGCGGGGGGTACCAAGAGACCCAGTACTTC; CDR3 protein: CSARVGSGGYQETQYF
J gene: TRBJ2-5; clone size: -; V gene: TRBV6-1; D gene: TRBD2; CDR3 DNA: TGTGCCAGCAGTGGTTGGCGGGGGGCCCAAGAGACCCAGTACTTC; CDR3 protein: CASSGWRGAQETQYF
J gene: TRBJ2-5; clone size: few; V gene: TRBV10-2; D gene: -; CDR3 DNA: TGCGCCAGCAGTGAGTCTAGGGTTACGGGGGAGACCCAGTACTTC; CDR3 protein: CASSESRVTGETQYF
J gene: TRBJ1-6; clone size: few; V gene: TRBV28; D gene: -; CDR3 DNA: TGTGCCAGCAGTTTACGACAGCTCTATAATTCACCCCTCCACTTT; CDR3 protein: CASSLRQLYNSPLHF
J gene: TRBJ2-1; clone size: few; V gene: TRBV5-1; D gene: -; CDR3 DNA: TGCGCCAGCAGCCCGACCGAGGACAATGAGCAGTCCTTC; CDR3 protein: CASSPTEDNEQSF
J gene: TRBJ1-2; clone size: -; V gene: TRBV20-1; D gene: -; CDR3 DNA: TGCAGTGCTCCTCGGCCAGAAACCTTCGAAGGCTACACCTTC; CDR3 protein: CSAPRPETFEGYTF
J gene: TRBJ2-7; clone size: -; V gene: TRBV2; D gene: -; CDR3 DNA: TGTGCCAGCAGTGACGGTTCATATCCCTACGAGCAGTACTTC; CDR3 protein: CASSDGSYPYEQYF
J gene: TRBJ1-2; clone size: -; V gene: TRBV12-3/TRBV12-4; D gene: TRBD1; CDR3 DNA: TGTGCCAGCAGTCCATCGACAGGGCTAAACTATGGCTACACCTTC; CDR3 protein: CASSPSTGLNYGYTF
J gene: TRBJ1-2; clone size: -; V gene: TRBV18; D gene: -; CDR3 DNA: TGTGCCAGCTCACCACGTATGGAGTTTGATGGCTACACCTTC; CDR3 protein: CASSPRMEFDGYTF
J gene: TRBJ2-7; clone size: few; V gene: TRBV9; D gene: TRBD2; CDR3 DNA: TGTGCCAGCAGCGCAGGAGGGACTAGCGGGGTCTACGAGCAGTACTTC; CDR3 protein: CASSAGGTSGVYEQYF
J gene: TRBJ2-7; clone size: few; V gene: TRBV20-1; D gene: -; CDR3 DNA: TGCAGTGCCCAGGGCCGGTTGGGCTACGAGCAGTACTTC; CDR3 protein: CSAQGRLGYEQYF
J gene: TRBJ1-5; clone size: many; V gene: TRBV27; D gene: -; CDR3 DNA: TGTGCCAGCAGTGCCTCAACAGGGTATCAGCCCCAGCATTTT; CDR3 protein: CASSASTGYQPQHF
J gene: TRBJ2-1; clone size: few; V gene: TRBV2; D gene: -; CDR3 DNA: TGTGCCAGCGGCCCCGGGCAGACTGAGCAGTTCTTC; CDR3 protein: CASGPGQTEQFF
J gene: TRBJ2-5; clone size: -; V gene: TRBV20-1; D gene: -; CDR3 DNA: TGCAGTGCTAGGGCCGGGTGGGGAGAGACCCAGTACTTC; CDR3 protein: CSARAGWGETQYF
J gene: TRBJ2-2; clone size: -; V gene: TRBV7-3; D gene: TRBD1; CDR3 DNA: TGTGCCAGCAGCCGGGACAGGGGAAGTGGCGGGGAGCTGTTTTTT; CDR3 protein: CASSRDRGSGGELFF
J gene: TRBJ1-5; clone size: -; V gene: TRBV24-1; D gene: -; CDR3 DNA: TGTGCCACCAGTGATTCTGGGACGTCCTATGATAGCAATCAGCCCCAGCATTTT; CDR3 protein: CATSDSGTSYDSNQPQHF
J gene: TRBJ2-1; clone size: few; V gene: TRBV29-1; D gene: -; CDR3 DNA: TGCAGCGCCCGGCCCAGGGCCGTGGGAAATGAGCAGTTCTTC; CDR3 protein: CSARPRAVGNEQFF
J gene: TRBJ2-7; clone size: many; V gene: TRBV2; D gene: TRBD1; CDR3 DNA: TGTGCCAGTAGACGTCAGGGGGCTTCCTACGAGCAGTACTTC; CDR3 protein: CASRRQGASYEQYF
J gene: TRBJ2-3; clone size: -; V gene: TRBV4-1; D gene: -; CDR3 DNA: TGCGCCAGCAGCCAAGAAGTGGCCAGAAGCACAGATACGCAGTATTTT; CDR3 protein: CASSQEVARSTDTQYF
J gene: TRBJ2-7; clone size: -; V gene: TRBV9; D gene: -; CDR3 DNA: TGTGCCAGCAGCGTAGATGGAGCATACGAGCAGTACTTC; CDR3 protein: CASSVDGAYEQYF
J gene: TRBJ1-1; clone size: few; V gene: TRBV29-1; D gene: -; CDR3 DNA: TGCAGCGTGCAGGGAGGGGACACTGAAGCTTTCTTT; CDR3 protein: CSVQGGDTEAFF
J gene: TRBJ2-1; clone size: -; V gene: TRBV27; D gene: -; CDR3 DNA: TGTGCCAGCAGTTTATCGAGGGGGCTAGCGGCCTACAATGAGCAGTTCTTC; CDR3 protein: CASSLSRGLAAYNEQFF
J gene: TRBJ2-5; clone size: -; V gene: TRBV6-5; D gene: TRBD1; CDR3 DNA: TGTGCCAGCAGTGCCTCGATGGGACAGGGGGACGGGACCCAGTACTTC; CDR3 protein: CASSASMGQGDGTQYF
J gene: TRBJ1-3; clone size: -; V gene: TRBV12-3/TRBV12-4; D gene: -; CDR3 DNA: TGTGCCAGCAGTTTAGACAGCAACTCTGGAAACACCATATATTTT; CDR3 protein: CASSLDSNSGNTIYF
J gene: TRBJ2-7; clone size: few; V gene: TRBV2; D gene: -; CDR3 DNA: TGTGCCAGCAGCCGATTCGGACAGAGCTCCTACGAGCAGTACTTC; CDR3 protein: CASSRFGQSSYEQYF
J gene: TRBJ1-2; clone size: few; V gene: TRBV12-3/TRBV12-4; D gene: -; CDR3 DNA: TGCGCCAGTCGCGGGGGTAATTATGGCTACACCTTC; CDR3 protein: CASRGGNYGYTF
J gene: TRBJ2-3; clone size: few; V gene: TRBV9; D gene: -; CDR3 DNA: TGTGCCAGCAGCGTAGAACCCTCCCCCCGAGCGGATACGCAGTATTTT; CDR3 protein: CASSVEPSPRADTQYF
J gene: TRBJ1-1; clone size: few; V gene: TRBV12-3/TRBV12-4; D gene: -; CDR3 DNA: TGTGCCAGCAGTTCCTCCGGGGGGGGGCGGCGTGAGATTGAAGCTTTCTTT; CDR3 protein: CASSSSGGGRREIEAFF
J gene: TRBJ2-7; clone size: few; V gene: TRBV4-1; D gene: -; CDR3 DNA: TGCGCCAGCAGCCAGACCGCAGGGGCCTACGAGCAGTACTTC; CDR3 protein: CASSQTAGAYEQYF
J gene: TRBJ1-1; clone size: -; V gene: TRBV12-3/TRBV12-4; D gene: -; CDR3 DNA: TGCGCCAGCAGTTTACGGTCCGGAGGAACTGAAGCTTTCTTT; CDR3 protein: CASSLRSGGTEAFF
J gene: TRBJ1-1; clone size: few; V gene: TRBV9; D gene: TRBD1; CDR3 DNA: TGCGCCAGCAGCGTAGGGGGCAGAACTGAAGCTTTCTTT; CDR3 protein: CASSVGGRTEAFF
J gene: TRBJ2-7; clone size: -; V gene: TRBV29-1; D gene: -; CDR3 DNA: TGCAGCGTGTCTTGGGGGTCGTACTCCTACGAGCAGTACTTC; CDR3 protein: CSVSWGSYSYEQYF
J gene: TRBJ2-3; clone size: -; V gene: TRBV5-6; D gene: TRBD1; CDR3 DNA: TGTGCCAGCAGCGTCCAGGGGGCGGGCACAGATACGCAGTATTTT; CDR3 protein: CASSVQGAGTDTQYF